This TCR beta chain originates from a study of shared clonotypes between healthy human individuals. Cells designated naive CD8 were CD45RO-negative and were positively selected for CCR7, with terminally differentiated effector memory CD45RA+ cells excluded. Data came from immunoSEQ multiplex PCR; TCRdb stores just in-frame clones and leaves some out. This table has around 610,000 clones, roughly 96% appearing once. The junction had 14 bases not matched to a gene; V was cut back by 4 bases and J by 8 bases. The germline V gene encodes CDR1 MNHNY and CDR2 SVGAGI (reference sequence). The CDR3 totals 16 residues.

This rearrangement joins TRBV6-6 to TRBJ2-1; 7 bases are shared with TRBD2. Sequenced material: naive CD8+ T cells sorted from blood. The clonotype comes from a woman aged 25 to 39 in good health. CDR3 bases: TGTGCCAGCAGTTGGGACCGAGGGAGGGCAATCGATGAGCAGTTCTTC. It codes for CASSWDRGRAIDEQFF.